The 21 T cell receptor beta chains listed next were all sequenced from one sample in a study of T-cell memory formation after mild COVID-19. TCRdb reprocessed the 5' RACE reads with MiXCR, giving one entry per CDR3 protein. The table has about 270,000 distinct CDR3 sequences, under 20% seen once; the top ten hold more than 20%. The sequenced sample was PBMCs or a T cell subset sorted from them (not recorded which). These receptors were taken from a man between 18 and 29 years old who had mild COVID-19 (a few samples of this study predate the infection). Cell type and time point are not known.

This clonotype turned up a few times. This chain links TRBV7-6 with TRBJ1-2, with D maybe TRBD1 (5 bases). In germline, CDR1 is SGHVS, CDR2 FNYEAQ. V was pared by 5 bases and J by 0 bases, with 13 bases between. The CDR3 totals 15 residues. CDR3 in amino acids: CASSPGGVANYGYTF. The CDR3 DNA is TGTGCCAGCAGCCCCGGGGGGGTAGCTAACTATGGCTACACCTTC.

This clonotype came up many times. The chain couples TRBV20-1 to TRBJ2-3; 9 nucleotides agree with TRBD1. V was pared by 6 bases and J by 0 bases, with 13 bases of the junction left unmatched. CDR1 and CDR2 (germline): DFQATT, SNEGSKA (reference sequence). CDR3 length: 17 amino acids. For the CDR3, the DNA is TGCAGTGCGACTCCGGGACAGGGAATTTCTAGCACAGATACGCAGTATTTT. Its protein product is CSATPGQGISSTDTQYF.

The V and J genes are TRBV7-6 and TRBJ2-7; TRBD1 is a possible D gene (6 bases). Deletions cut 5 bases from V and 6 bases from J, with 17 bases between. The CDR3 has 14 residues. Germline-derived CDR1 and CDR2 are SGHVS and FNYEAQ. This CDR3 is CASSHAEWGREQYF. CDR3 DNA sequence: TGTGCCAGCAGCCACGCGGAGTGGGGGCGCGAGCAGTACTTC.

This clonotype was seen many times. The DNA of the CDR3 is TGTGCCAGCAGCTTGGCCCGGGACACCTACGAGCAGTACGTC. Translating gives CASSLARDTYEQYV. This chain joins TRBV5-4 and TRBJ2-7; possible D gene TRBD1, 6 bases. Germline-derived CDR1 and CDR2 are SGHNT and YYREEE (reference sequence). V lost 0 bases, J lost 2 bases, and 9 bases lay in between. CDR3 length: 14 residues.

Comments on this clonotype: One end of the junction does not line up with germline, which may come from a read error. This rearrangement joins TRBV29-1 to TRBJ2-5, with TRBD2 matching 8 bases. Germline CDR1 is SQVTM and CDR2 is ANQGSEA. This CDR3 contains 10 residues. As DNA, the CDR3 is TGCAGCGTTGAGGCGGGGGGTAGGTCCTTC. Its translation is CSVEAGGRSF.

This clonotype was found a few times. The genes are TRBV20-1 and TRBJ2-2, with 12 positions matching TRBD2. Germline CDR1 and CDR2: DFQATT and SNEGSKA (reference sequence). The trim removed 2 bases at V and 2 bases at J, leaving 15 bases unmatched. The CDR3 loop spans 20 amino acids. CDR3 sequence (DNA): TGCAGTGCTAGACGCAGGGGGCAACTAGCGGGGGGCAACAACACCGGGGAGCTGTTTTTT. Residues: CSARRRGQLAGGNNTGELFF.

This clonotype was counted many times. This sequence joins TRBV6-5 and TRBJ2-3; D may match TRBD1 or TRBD2 (5 bases each). V was trimmed by 6 bases and J by 0 bases, leaving 19 bases between them. The CDR3 covers 17 residues. Looked up from germline, CDR1 is MNHEY and CDR2 is SVGAGI. The CDR3 nucleotides read TGTGCCAGCAGCTACGGCCAAACCGGGACCAGCACAGATACGCAGTATTTT. This translates into CASSYGQTGTSTDTQYF.

This clonotype was detected only a few times. CDR3 DNA sequence: TGTGCCAGCAGTTTGCGGCGGGGGGGCCTAGGTGAGCAGTTCTTC. Translation gives CASSLRRGGLGEQFF. The V gene is TRBV12-3 or TRBV12-4, the J gene TRBJ2-1, with TRBD2 identical over 9 bases. The CDR3 extends over 15 amino acids. Trimming removed 3 bases from V and 9 bases from J; junction bases left unmatched: 9.

The V and J genes are TRBV24-1 and TRBJ2-6; D is uncertain. The CDR3 is 15 residues long. Looked up from germline, CDR1 is KGHDR and CDR2 is SFDVKD. V was trimmed by 0 bases and J by 2 bases, leaving 4 bases between them. The DNA of the CDR3 is TGTGCCACCAGTGATTTGGGAGCTGGGGCCAACGTCCTGACTTTC. Its translation: CATSDLGAGANVLTF.

The genes are TRBV11-2 and TRBJ2-3; 12 nucleotides agree with TRBD2. The CDR3 covers 15 residues. Germline V CDR1 and CDR2: SGHAT, FQNNGV. Losses at the gene ends were 5 bases for V and 6 bases for J; bases not matched to a gene: 6. CDR3: CASSLLAGGLDTQYF. The CDR3 nucleotides are TGTGCCAGCAGCCTTCTAGCGGGGGGGCTCGATACGCAGTATTTT.

This sequence joins TRBV7-9 and TRBJ2-7, with D possibly TRBD2 on 5 matching bases. The CDR3 loop spans 12 amino acids. V was trimmed by 8 bases and J by 3 bases, leaving 11 bases between them. Germline values: CDR1 SEHNR, CDR2 FQNEAQ (reference sequence). This CDR3 is CASGREFYEQYV. In nucleotides, the CDR3 is TGTGCCAGCGGGAGAGAATTCTACGAGCAGTACGTC.

This rearrangement joins TRBV7-3 to TRBJ2-5; 10 nucleotides line up with TRBD1. This CDR3 is built from 16 residues. Germline V gene data show CDR1 as SGHTA and CDR2 as FQGTGA. V trimming: 1 base; J trimming: 3 bases; junction bases outside the gene matches: 5. CDR3 loop: CASSLISGTGEETQYF. The CDR3 DNA sequence: TGTGCCAGCAGCTTAATCTCCGGGACAGGGGAAGAGACCCAGTACTTC.

V is TRBV20-1 and J is TRBJ1-5, with TRBD1 matching over 11 bases. Germline assignment: CDR1 DFQATT and CDR2 SNEGSKA (reference sequence). This CDR3 is built from 15 residues. The CDR3 here is CAVGQGASSNQPQHF. CDR3 DNA sequence: TGCGCTGTAGGACAGGGGGCTTCGAGCAATCAGCCCCAGCATTTT.

The chain joins TRBV20-1 to TRBJ2-5; D is possibly TRBD2 (5 bases). This CDR3 has 12 amino acids. Trimming removed 3 bases from V and 5 bases from J, with 10 bases in between. Germline lookup yields CDR1 DFQATT and CDR2 SNEGSKA (reference sequence). In nucleotides, the CDR3 is TGCAGTGCTAGCTATGGGAGTGAGACCCAGTACTTC. It specifies CSASYGSETQYF.

The chain links TRBV6-2 or TRBV6-3 to TRBJ2-7; D remains ambiguous. The CDR3 totals 12 residues. Trimming removed 6 bases from V and 7 bases from J, with 13 bases in between. Germline loops: CDR1 MNHEY, CDR2 SVGEGT. CDR3 sequence: CASRSSLREQYV. DNA of the CDR3: TGTGCCAGCAGAAGTTCCCTGCGGGAGCAGTACGTC.

This clonotype was seen only a few times. The chain couples TRBV3-1 to TRBJ2-5; tentatively, D is TRBD2 (5 bases). Germline values: CDR1 LGHDT, CDR2 YNNKEL (reference sequence). V dropped 0 bases and J dropped 5 bases, with 10 bases sitting between them. This CDR3 comprises 14 residues. The CDR3 loop is CASSQELAYETQYF. The DNA for the CDR3 is TGTGCCAGCAGCCAAGAGTTAGCGTATGAGACCCAGTACTTC.

The V gene is TRBV7-6, the J gene TRBJ1-1; D perhaps matches TRBD1 (5 bases). The germline gives CDR1 SGHVS, CDR2 FNYEAQ. V was clipped by 2 bases and J by 10 bases, with 11 bases between them. This CDR3 region has 12 residues. Here the CDR3 reads CASSLLGEGAFF. The DNA for the CDR3 is TGTGCCAGCAGCTTATTGGGGGAAGGAGCTTTCTTT. Combining the CDR3 with reference TRBV7-6 and TRBJ1-1 gives the whole variable domain GAGVSQSPRYKVTKRGQDVALRCDPISGHVSLYWYRQALGQGPEFLTYFNYEAQQDKSGLPNDRFSAERPEGSISTLTIQRTEQRDSAMYRCASSLLGEGAFFGQGTRLTVV.

The rearrangement joins TRBV4-1 to TRBJ2-3, with TRBD1 as a possible D gene (6 bases). Trimming shortened V by 5 bases and J by 5 bases, and 14 bases separated the two germline ends. Germline V gene sequence: CDR1 MGHRA, CDR2 YSYEKL. The CDR3 extends over 14 amino acids. The chain's CDR3 is CASSYSQGGDTQYF. The CDR3 DNA is TGCGCCAGCAGCTACTCGCAAGGGGGAGATACGCAGTATTTT.

V usage is TRBV4-3 and J usage is TRBJ2-7; the D is unclear. The CDR3 has 17 residues. CDR1 and CDR2 (germline): LGHNA, YSLEER. The V gene lost 0 bases and the J gene lost 2 bases, with 17 bases spanning the gap. In nucleotides, the CDR3 is TGCGCCAGCAGCCAAGAGAACAAGCAGGCCAGAGCCTACGAGCAGTACTTC. This codes for CASSQENKQARAYEQYF.

Many counts were recorded for this clonotype. This rearrangement joins TRBV12-5 to TRBJ2-1; D not resolved. Germline CDR1 LGHNT, CDR2 FRNRAP. The V gene lost 6 bases and the J gene lost 0 bases, with 6 bases spanning the gap. The CDR3 sequence is 13 residues long. The CDR3 here is CASGTDSYNEQFF. The CDR3 nucleotides read TGTGCTAGTGGGACGGACTCCTACAATGAGCAGTTCTTC.

This clonotype has more than one count but fewer than ten. V and J are TRBV15 and TRBJ2-1; maybe TRBD1 (6 bases). The germline V gene has CDR1 LNHNV and CDR2 YYDKDF (reference sequence). This CDR3 region has 13 residues. The V end was cut by 4 bases, the J end by 10 bases, with 14 bases between. The CDR3 DNA is TGTGCCACCAGCACAGACAGGACCGGGGAGCAGTTCTTC. Its translation is CATSTDRTGEQFF.